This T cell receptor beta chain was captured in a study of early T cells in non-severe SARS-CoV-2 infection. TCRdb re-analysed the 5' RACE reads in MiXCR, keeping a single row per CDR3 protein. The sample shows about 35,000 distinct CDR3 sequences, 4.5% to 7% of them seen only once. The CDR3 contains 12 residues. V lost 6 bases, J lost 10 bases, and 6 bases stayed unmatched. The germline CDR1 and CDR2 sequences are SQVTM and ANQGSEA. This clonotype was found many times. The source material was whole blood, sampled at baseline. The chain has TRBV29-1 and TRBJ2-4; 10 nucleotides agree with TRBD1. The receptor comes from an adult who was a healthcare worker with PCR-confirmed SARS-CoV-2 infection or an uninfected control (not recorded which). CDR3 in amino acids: CSVAGTGEIQYF. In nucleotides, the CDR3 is TGCAGCGTGGCAGGGACAGGGGAGATTCAGTACTTC.